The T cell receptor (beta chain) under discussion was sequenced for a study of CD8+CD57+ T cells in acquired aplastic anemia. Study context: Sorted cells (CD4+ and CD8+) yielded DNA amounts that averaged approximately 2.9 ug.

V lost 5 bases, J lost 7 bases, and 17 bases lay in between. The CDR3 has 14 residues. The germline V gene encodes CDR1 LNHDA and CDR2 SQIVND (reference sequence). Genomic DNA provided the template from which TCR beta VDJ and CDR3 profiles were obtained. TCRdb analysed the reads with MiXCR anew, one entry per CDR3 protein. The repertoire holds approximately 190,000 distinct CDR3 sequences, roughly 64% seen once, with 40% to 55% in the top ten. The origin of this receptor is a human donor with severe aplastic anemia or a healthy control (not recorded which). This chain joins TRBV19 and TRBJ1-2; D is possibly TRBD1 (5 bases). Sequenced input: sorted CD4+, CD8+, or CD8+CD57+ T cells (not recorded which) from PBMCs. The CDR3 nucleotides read TGTGCCAGTAGTCTTACGGGGTATGGGGGTGGCTACACCTTC. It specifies CASSLTGYGGGYTF.